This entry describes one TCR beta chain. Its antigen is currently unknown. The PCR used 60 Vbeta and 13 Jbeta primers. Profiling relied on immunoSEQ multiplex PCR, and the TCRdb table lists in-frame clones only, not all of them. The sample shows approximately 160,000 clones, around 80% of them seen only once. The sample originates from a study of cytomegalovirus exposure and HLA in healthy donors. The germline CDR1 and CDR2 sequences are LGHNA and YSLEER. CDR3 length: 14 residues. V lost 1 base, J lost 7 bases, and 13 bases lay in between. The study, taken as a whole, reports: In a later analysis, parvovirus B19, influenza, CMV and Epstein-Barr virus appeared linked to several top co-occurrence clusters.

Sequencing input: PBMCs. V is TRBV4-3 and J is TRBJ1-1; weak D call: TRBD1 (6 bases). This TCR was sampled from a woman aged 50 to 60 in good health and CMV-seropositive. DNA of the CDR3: TGCGCCAGCAGCCAAGCCAGACAGGACATTGAAGCTTTCTTT. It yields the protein CASSQARQDIEAFF.